Sequencing of this T cell receptor beta chain was carried out in a study of cytomegalovirus exposure and HLA in healthy donors. Points from the study as a whole: Overall, around 160 TCR beta chains were annotated as cytomegalovirus-associated.

TCRdb's copy holds only in-frame clones and misses some; the assay was immunoSEQ multiplex PCR. Of roughly 80,000 clones listed, just under 95% are singletons. Of note for this clone: Antigen: not known.

V lost 2 bases and J 5 bases, leaving 10 bases between the germline ends. Germline lookup yields CDR1 MNHEY and CDR2 SVGAGI. The CDR3 runs to 13 residues. The receptor's source is a young man in good health and CMV-seronegative. This chain connects TRBV6-5 to TRBJ2-7; a possible D gene is TRBD2 (5 bases). Material: PBMCs. This chain's CDR3 is CASSYVGVHEQYF. The CDR3 DNA sequence: TGTGCCAGCAGTTACGTGGGAGTTCACGAGCAGTACTTC.